This TCR beta chain was identified in a study of blood T cell repertoires in COVID-19. The overall study: Samples representing acute and convalescent COVID-19 were sourced from the United States, Italy and Spain.

This CDR3 comprises 17 residues. Per germline, CDR1 MNHEY and CDR2 SMNVEV (reference sequence). The V segment lost 6 bases and the J segment 7 bases; nucleotides outside the gene matches: 19. Per the authors' pipeline: Reference gene primer amplification in the assay estimated nucleated cell counts. Sequencing was performed with immunoSEQ multiplex PCR; in TCRdb, only in-frame clones are kept and a portion is missing. V and J calls and clone size are as listed in that table; D and trimming were resolved from the DNA. The data hold roughly 280,000 clones, with roughly 89% observed a single time. The receptor was isolated from a woman aged 55-69 years who had recovered from COVID-19. The rearrangement uses TRBV27 and TRBJ2-7; 9 bases match TRBD1. Input material: PBMCs or T cells enriched from blood (not recorded which). The DNA for the CDR3 is TGTGCCAGCAGCCACCCGGCCCAACAGGGGGCGCATCGGGAGCAGTACTTC. This sequence encodes CASSHPAQQGAHREQYF.